A single sample is the source of the 17 T cell receptor beta chains below, sequenced in a study of T-cell memory formation after mild COVID-19. TCRdb analysed the 5' RACE reads with MiXCR anew, one entry per CDR3 protein. The table shows 250,000 to 300,000 distinct CDR3 sequences, with 15% to 20% occurring only once. The specimen was PBMCs or a T cell subset sorted from them (not recorded which). The receptors were sampled from a man younger than 35 who had mild COVID-19 (a few samples of this study predate the infection). Cell type and time point are not known.

The sample holds a few counts of this clonotype. The genes are TRBV20-1 and TRBJ1-2; a weak D match, TRBD1 (6 bases). V lost 5 bases and J lost 4, with 20 bases in between. The germline CDR1 and CDR2 sequences are DFQATT and SNEGSKA (reference sequence). The CDR3 runs 15 residues. CDR3 DNA sequence: TGCAGTGCTCTTAGAGAGTCCAGGACAGCCTATGGCTACACCTTC. It specifies CSALRESRTAYGYTF.

This chain links TRBV5-4 with TRBJ1-1; TRBD1 agrees at 8 bases. With V trimmed by 3 bases and J by 2 bases, 6 bases remained unmatched. This CDR3 is built from 15 residues. The germline V gene has CDR1 SGHNT and CDR2 YYREEE (reference sequence). CDR3 nucleotides: TGTGCCAGCAGCTCCAGTGACAGGGGTAACACTGAAGCTTTCTTT. Its translation is CASSSSDRGNTEAFF.

This clonotype turned up a few times. The chain recombines TRBV6-5 with TRBJ1-2; D unclear. Germline lookup yields CDR1 MNHEY and CDR2 SVGAGI. Deletions cut 0 bases from V and 4 bases from J, with 12 bases between. The CDR3 has 15 residues. CDR3 sequence (DNA): TGTGCCAGCAGTTACTCTGGGGTCGGCCGCTATGGCTACACCTTC. Encoded protein: CASSYSGVGRYGYTF.

This clonotype showed up many times. This rearrangement joins TRBV5-1 to TRBJ1-2; 7 nucleotides match TRBD1. Trimming removed 0 bases from V and 1 base from J; junction bases left unmatched: 12. The germline gives CDR1 SGHRS, CDR2 YFSETQ. CDR3 length equals 18 residues. The CDR3 region has the DNA TGCGCCAGCAGCTTGGGGACTCCGACAGGGCTGTATAACTATGGCTACACCTTC. Translation gives CASSLGTPTGLYNYGYTF.

The chain employs TRBV6-6 and TRBJ1-5; 12 bases agree with TRBD1. The CDR3 length is 16 residues. V shed 1 base, J shed 6 bases, and the junction held 4 bases outside the gene matches. Germline assignment: CDR1 MNHNY and CDR2 SVGAGI (reference sequence). The CDR3 nucleotides are TGTGCCAGCAGTTACTGGGGACAGGGGGCATCTCAGCCCCAGCATTTT. Residues: CASSYWGQGASQPQHF.

The V and J genes are TRBV4-2 and TRBJ2-7; weak D call: TRBD2 (5 bases). The CDR3 consists of 13 residues. Trimming cost V 0 bases and J 6 bases, with 9 bases left between them. Germline-derived CDR1 and CDR2 are LGHNA and YNFKEQ. The CDR3 DNA follows: TGTGCCAGCAGCCAAGATGAAAGCGGCGAGCAGTACGTC. Protein sequence: CASSQDESGEQYV.

This sequence joins TRBV3-1 and TRBJ2-1, with 7 bases matching TRBD1. The V segment lost 0 bases and the J segment 13 bases; nucleotides outside the gene matches: 9. The germline gives CDR1 LGHDT, CDR2 YNNKEL (reference sequence). The CDR3 runs 14 residues. The CDR3 DNA reads as TGTGCCAGCAGCCAAGAAGGGGACAGACGAGGCCAGTTCTTC. Translating gives CASSQEGDRRGQFF.

The rearrangement joins TRBV15 to TRBJ2-5; 9 nucleotides align to TRBD1. With 5 bases clipped from V and 5 bases from J, the junction kept 3 bases outside the gene matches. Germline V gene lookup returns CDR1 LNHNV and CDR2 YYDKDF (reference sequence). The CDR3 sequence is 13 residues long. The CDR3 DNA is TGTGCCACCAGCTCGGACAGGGGCGAGACCCAGTACTTC. Translation gives CATSSDRGETQYF.

Ten or more counts support this clonotype. The V and J genes are TRBV5-1 and TRBJ2-7; D gene ambiguous. This CDR3 is 10 amino acids long. Per germline, CDR1 SGHRS and CDR2 YFSETQ. The V and J ends lost 1 base and 4 bases respectively, with 0 bases between them. In DNA form, the CDR3 reads TGCGCCAGCAGCTTGTACGAGCAGTACGTC. It specifies CASSLYEQYV.

CDR3 protein: CASSLVVGVQGYTF. The CDR3 bases are TGTGCCAGCAGCTTGGTAGTGGGGGTACAGGGCTACACCTTC. The chain combines TRBV5-8 with TRBJ1-2, with D maybe TRBD1 (5 bases). Germline V gene lookup returns CDR1 SGHTS and CDR2 YDEGEE. The CDR3 contains 14 residues. The V end lost 0 bases, the J end lost 8 bases, and 14 bases lay between the germline ends. Looking up the rest from reference TRBV5-8 and TRBJ1-2 gives the full variable domain: EAGVTQSPTHLIKTRGQQATLRCSPISGHTSVYWYQQALGLGLQFLLWYDEGEERNRGNFPPRFSGRQFPNYSSELNVNALELEDSALYLCASSLVVGVQGYTFGSGTRLTVV.

This clonotype was counted only a few times. The CDR3 nucleotides are TGTGCCAGCAGCGTGTCAGCTTACAATGAGCAGTTCTTC. Translation gives CASSVSAYNEQFF. This chain connects TRBV9 to TRBJ2-1; D not resolved. Germline V lookup: CDR1 SGDLS, CDR2 YYNGEE. V lost 2 bases to trimming and J lost 4 bases, with 7 bases between them. CDR3 length: 13 amino acids.

The CDR3 region has the DNA TGCGCCAGCAGCCACCGCCCTGGGTACACTGAAGCTTTCTTT. It yields the protein CASSHRPGYTEAFF. The chain links TRBV4-1 to TRBJ1-1; D is undetermined. V dropped 3 bases and J dropped 3 bases, with 11 bases sitting between them. CDR3 length: 14 residues. CDR1 is MGHRA, CDR2 YSYEKL, per germline.

The chain links TRBV27 to TRBJ1-1; D is uncertain. V was shortened by 3 bases and J by 3 bases, with 11 bases between the two germline ends. The CDR3 sequence is 14 residues long. Germline V gives CDR1 MNHEY, CDR2 SMNVEV (reference sequence). CDR3 in amino acids: CASSFRSGYTEAFF. The CDR3 DNA reads TGTGCCAGCAGTTTCCGCTCAGGATACACTGAAGCTTTCTTT.

The table lists this clonotype with many counts. The chain joins TRBV28 to TRBJ2-5; 10 nucleotides align to TRBD1. The germline V gene has CDR1 MDHEN and CDR2 SYDVKM. This CDR3 is 14 amino acids long. Unmatched junction bases numbered 6, after V lost 6 bases and J lost 5 bases. The CDR3 protein is CASRDRGRGETQYF. The CDR3 DNA reads as TGTGCCAGCAGAGACAGGGGGCGCGGGGAGACCCAGTACTTC.

This clonotype has a handful of counts. The chain carries TRBV12-3 or TRBV12-4 and TRBJ1-2; TRBD1 matches 7 bases. This CDR3 contains 13 residues. J lost 10 bases, V lost 6 bases, and 11 bases had no gene match. The CDR3 DNA reads as TGTGCCAGCAGCTGGGGACAGACGGTGGACTACACCTTC. It is translated as CASSWGQTVDYTF.

This clonotype was observed a handful of times. The CDR3 DNA follows: TGCAGCGTTGAAGAAGTAGCGGGGGGACACACCTATACGCAGTATTTT. It encodes CSVEEVAGGHTYTQYF. The rearrangement uses TRBV29-1 and TRBJ2-3; 10 bases fit TRBD2. Germline trimming cut 0 bases from V and 7 bases from J; bases unmatched to any gene: 10. The germline V gene has CDR1 SQVTM and CDR2 ANQGSEA. CDR3 size: 16 residues.

This clonotype was picked up a small number of times. The chain couples TRBV30 to TRBJ2-7, with D perhaps TRBD1 (5 bases). Trimming removed 8 bases at V and 3 bases at J, with 14 bases between. The germline V gene has CDR1 GTSNPN and CDR2 SVGIG (reference sequence). The CDR3 has 12 amino acids. CDR3 residues: CASYGAYYEQYF. The CDR3 coding sequence is TGTGCCAGTTATGGGGCGTACTACGAGCAGTACTTC.